The next 15 T cell receptor beta chains were all read from a single sample in a study of CD8+ T cells in alopecia areata. Following RNA extraction, reverse transcription yielded cDNA that acted as the sequencing template. Profiled with immunoSEQ multiplex PCR; TCRdb holds only in-frame clones, not every one. The profile covers about 120,000 clones, none occurring a single time. Sequencing was done on a sample of lesional skin. The receptors come from a C3H/HeJ mouse with alopecia areata. Mice of this strain are of MHC haplotype H2-k.

This clone was detected only a few times. Gene labels here are mouse ones. The read falls 4 residues short of the CDR3 end, and the missing part is taken from the germline J gene. V is TRBV1 and J is TRBJ1-4, with D possibly being TRBD1 (6 bases). Germline values: CDR1 NSQYPW, CDR2 LRSPGD (reference sequence). This CDR3 has 16 residues. V lost 3 bases and J 4 bases, leaving 15 bases between the germline ends. The CDR3 DNA, read in part, is TGCACCTGCAGTGCGGACCGGGACAAAAACAACGAA. Its translation: CTCSADRDKNNE. The full CDR3 reads CTCSADRDKNNERLFF.

This clone occurred a few times. Gene names and germline refer to mouse. The sequence runs out 4 residues before the end of the CDR3; the remainder is reconstructed from the germline J gene. The J gene is TRBJ2-5, the V gene TRBV13-3; TRBD1 matches 7 bases. With V trimmed by 0 bases and J by 2 bases, 9 bases remained unmatched. CDR1 and CDR2 (germline): NNHDY, SYVADS. The CDR3 runs to 17 residues. The CDR3: CASSDAVDREGQDTQYF. The DNA read from the CDR3 is TGTGCCAGCAGTGATGCAGTAGACAGGGAGGGCCAAGAC. The complete variable domain, with remaining parts taken from reference TRBV13-3 and TRBJ2-5, reads EAAVTQSPRSKVAVTGGKVTLSCHQTNNHDYMYWYRQDTGHGLRLIHYSYVADSTEKGDIPDGYKASRPSQENFSLILELASLSQTAVYFCASSDAVDREGQDTQYFGPGTRLLVL.

As regards this clone: The germline and genes are mouse ones. The CDR3 end lies 4 residues beyond the end of the read and is filled in from the germline J gene. The V gene is TRBV1, the J gene TRBJ2-5; 11 positions agree with TRBD2. The germline gives CDR1 NSQYPW, CDR2 LRSPGD (reference sequence). The CDR3 sequence is 16 residues long. V trimming: 4 bases; J trimming: 2 bases; junction bases outside the gene matches: 5. Incomplete CDR3 DNA: TGCACCTGCAGTGGGCCGGGACTGGGGGTCCAAGAC. Translated: CTCSGPGLGVQD. The full CDR3 is CTCSGPGLGVQDTQYF.

For this clone: All gene names here are mouse names. The CDR3 is cut off 4 residues early in the read; its end comes from the germline J gene. The chain joins TRBV1 to TRBJ2-7; D perhaps matches TRBD2 (5 bases). This CDR3 is built from 15 residues. V lost 3 bases and J 2 bases, leaving 14 bases between the germline ends. From germline, CDR1 is NSQYPW and CDR2 LRSPGD (reference sequence). CDR3 sequence: CTCSARWEGPYEQYF. The CDR3 bases that were read are TGCACCTGCAGTGCCCGCTGGGAGGGTCCCTAT.

This clone was recorded a few times. Translating the DNA gives a protein that differs from the TCRdb entry at residue 12; the protein shown here is that DNA translation. Germline and genes: mouse. The sequenced fragment ends 3 residues before the CDR3 boundary, so the rest is inferred from the germline J gene. V gene TRBV13-3 combines with J gene TRBJ1-6, with a possible D match to TRBD1 (6 bases). TRBJ1-6 is recorded as an ORF, its role being uncertain. The length of the CDR3 is 15 residues. Trimming shortened V by 3 bases and J by 7 bases, and 14 bases separated the two germline ends. The germline CDR1 and CDR2 sequences are NNHDY and SYVADS. The CDR3 DNA, read in part, is TGTGCCAGCAGTGGGCAGGGGCGGTGGAATTCGCCC. Its translation is CASSGQGRWNSP. The entire CDR3 protein is CASSGQGRWNSPLYF.

In its sample, this clone was seen a few times. Mouse gene names and germline throughout. CDR3: CASKSGDRGKNTLYF. The CDR3 bases that were read are TGTGCCAGCAAATCAGGGGACAGGGGGAAAAAC. The chain joins TRBV13-3 to TRBJ2-4; 11 bases line up with TRBD1. With the read ending 4 residues before the CDR3 end, the germline J gene is used to fill in that end. The CDR3 sequence is 15 residues long. Germline V lookup: CDR1 NNHDY, CDR2 SYVADS.

This clone has at least ten counts. The genes and germline here are from mouse. The read halts 4 residues ahead of the CDR3 end, with the missing end drawn from the germline J gene. The chain employs TRBV13-3 and TRBJ1-2, with D perhaps TRBD1 (5 bases). Germline V CDR1 and CDR2: NNHDY, SYVADS. The CDR3 is 14 amino acids. Trimming took off 2 bases at V and 4 bases at J, with 12 bases between the two ends. This chain's CDR3 is CASSDRRVGSDYTF. The sequenced CDR3 bases are TGTGCCAGCAGTGACCGCAGGGTGGGCTCC.

At least ten counts were recorded for this clone. The genes are named according to mouse. The read terminates 4 residues before the CDR3 end, so the remaining end is supplied by the germline J gene. V is TRBV13-3 and J is TRBJ1-2; 7 bases fit TRBD1. Germline lookup yields CDR1 NNHDY and CDR2 SYVADS. V was pared by 0 bases and J by 0 bases, with 5 bases of the junction left unmatched. CDR3 length: 16 residues. CDR3 residues: CASSDVRTGANSDYTF. CDR3 DNA, as far as it was read: TGTGCCAGCAGTGATGTGAGGACAGGAGCAAACTCC.

This clone was observed a few times. Translating the DNA gives a protein that differs from the TCRdb entry at residue 13; the protein shown here is that DNA translation. Genes here carry mouse names. The covered CDR3 bases are TGCACCTGCAGTGCAGACAGGGGAAGGGATAATTCGCCC. This translates into CTCSADRGRDNSP. The full CDR3 reads CTCSADRGRDNSPLYF. The rearrangement uses TRBV1 and TRBJ1-6; tentative D call: TRBD1 (6 bases). Coverage ceases 3 residues before the CDR3 finishes, and the germline J gene fills in the end. TRBJ1-6 falls under the ORF class, with uncertain function. Per the germline V gene, CDR1 is NSQYPW and CDR2 is LRSPGD (reference sequence). Trimming cost V 0 bases and J 5 bases, with 11 bases left between them. The CDR3 sequence is 16 residues long.

Turning to this clone: Gene names are the mouse ones. Incomplete CDR3 DNA: TGTGCCACTACGACAGACTATGCT. Residues: CATTTDYA. From start to end, the CDR3 is CATTTDYAEQFF. The chain uses TRBV19 and TRBJ2-1, with a weak D call TRBD1 (5 bases). The CDR3 end falls 4 residues outside the read, so it is completed with the germline J gene. This CDR3 has 12 residues. Per the germline V gene, CDR1 is FNHDT and CDR2 is SITEND (reference sequence). V was shortened by 9 bases and J by 2 bases, with 9 bases between the two germline ends. The full variable domain, with the rest looked up from reference TRBV19 and TRBJ2-1, is GGIITQTPKFLIGQEGQKLTLKCQQNFNHDTMYWYRQDSGKGLRLIYYSITENDLQKGDLSEGYDASREKKSSFSLTVTSAQKNEMAVFLCATTTDYAEQFFGPGTRLTVL.

This clone came up a few times. Gene names and germline match the mouse. The CDR3 DNA, read in part, is TGTGCCAGCAGTCAGGGACAGGGGGCTCTCTATGCT. Amino acid sequence: CASSQGQGALYA. The full CDR3 protein reads CASSQGQGALYAEQFF. The chain links TRBV13-3 to TRBJ2-1, with TRBD1 identical over 12 bases. The read gets to within 4 residues of the CDR3 end, and the germline J gene fills in the rest. The CDR3 extends over 16 amino acids. From germline, CDR1 is NNHDY and CDR2 SYVADS. V lost 4 bases to trimming and J lost 3 bases; unmatched junction nucleotides: 5.

This clone was seen more than once but under ten times. Genes here carry mouse names. The CDR3 is cut off 4 residues early in the read; its end comes from the germline J gene. The chain employs TRBV13-3 and TRBJ2-5, with D possibly TRBD1 on 7 matching bases. CDR1 and CDR2 (germline): NNHDY, SYVADS. V was shortened by 3 bases and J by 0 bases, with 11 bases between the two germline ends. This CDR3 contains 15 residues. CDR3 loop: CASSGGDSNQDTQYF. Partial CDR3 DNA: TGTGCCAGCAGTGGGGGGGACAGTAACCAAGAC.

A remark on this clone: Gene names refer to mouse genes. CDR3 bases read: TGTGCTAGCAGTTGGGGACAGGGGGGCGAA. Protein sequence: CASSWGQGGE. The full CDR3 reads CASSWGQGGERLFF. This chain connects TRBV29 to TRBJ1-4, with TRBD1 matching over 11 bases. Read data end 4 residues before the CDR3 end; the end is taken from the germline J gene. This CDR3 region has 14 residues. Per the germline V gene, CDR1 is MSHET and CDR2 is SYDVDS. Using reference TRBV29 and TRBJ1-4 for the parts outside the CDR3, the full variable domain is DMKVTQMPRYLIKRMGENVLLECGQDMSHETMYWYRQDPGLGLQLIYISYDVDSNSEGDIPKGYRVSRKKREHFSLILDSAKTNQTSVYFCASSWGQGGERLFFGHGTKLSVL.

Concerning this clone: The germline and genes are mouse ones. The observed sequence ends 4 residues before the CDR3 terminus, with the missing tail filled in from the germline J gene. V usage is TRBV13-3 and J usage is TRBJ2-5; 10 bases match TRBD2. Germline V lookup: CDR1 NNHDY, CDR2 SYVADS. The ends lost 4 bases at V and 3 bases at J; junction bases unmatched: 5. CDR3 length: 15 residues. The DNA read from the CDR3 is TGTGCCAGCAGTCCCGGACTGGGGGAACAAGAC. Translated: CASSPGLGEQD. The complete CDR3 protein is CASSPGLGEQDTQYF.

This clone came up a few times. Genes and germline are mouse. The read gets to within 4 residues of the CDR3 end, and the germline J gene fills in the rest. V is TRBV1 and J is TRBJ2-1, with 12 bases identical to TRBD1. The length of the CDR3 is 15 residues. The germline V gene has CDR1 NSQYPW and CDR2 LRSPGD (reference sequence). CDR3 DNA, as far as it was read: TGCACCTGCAGTAACCGGGACAGGGGGCGAGCT. Protein product: CTCSNRDRGRA. The full CDR3 is CTCSNRDRGRAEQFF.